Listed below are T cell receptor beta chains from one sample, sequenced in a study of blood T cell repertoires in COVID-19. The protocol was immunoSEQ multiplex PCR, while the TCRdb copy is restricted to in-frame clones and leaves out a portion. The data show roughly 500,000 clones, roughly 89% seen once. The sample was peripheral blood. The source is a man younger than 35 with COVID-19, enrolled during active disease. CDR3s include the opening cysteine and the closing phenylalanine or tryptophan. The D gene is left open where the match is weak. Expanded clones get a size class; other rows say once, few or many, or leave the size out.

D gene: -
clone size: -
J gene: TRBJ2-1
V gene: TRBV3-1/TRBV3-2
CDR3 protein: CASSQDHTGIHEQFF
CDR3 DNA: TGTGCCAGCAGCCAAGACCACACAGGGATACATGAGCAGTTCTTC

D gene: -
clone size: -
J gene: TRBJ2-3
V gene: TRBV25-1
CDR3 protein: CASKAASTDTQYF
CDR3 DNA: TGTGCCAGCAAGGCGGCTAGCACAGATACGCAGTATTTT

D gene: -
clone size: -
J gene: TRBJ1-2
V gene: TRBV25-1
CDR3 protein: CASTNGGHRGYTF
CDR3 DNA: TGTGCCAGCACGAACGGGGGGCACCGAGGCTACACCTTC

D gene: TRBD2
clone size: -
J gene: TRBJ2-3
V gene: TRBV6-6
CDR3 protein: CASSRLAGGTDTQYF
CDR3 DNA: TGTGCCAGCAGTAGACTAGCGGGAGGCACAGATACGCAGTATTTT

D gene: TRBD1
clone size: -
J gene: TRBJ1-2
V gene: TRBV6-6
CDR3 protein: CASTPDRASGGYTF
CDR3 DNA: TGTGCCAGCACCCCGGACAGGGCCTCTGGTGGCTACACCTTC

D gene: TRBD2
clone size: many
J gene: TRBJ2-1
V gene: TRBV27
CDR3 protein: CASAHFSGTSGLNEQFF
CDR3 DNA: TGTGCCAGCGCCCACTTCTCCGGGACTAGCGGACTGAATGAGCAGTTCTTC

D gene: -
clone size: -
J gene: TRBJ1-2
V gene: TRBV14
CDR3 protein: CASSPLRQARPYGYTF
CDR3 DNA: TGTGCCAGCAGCCCCCTCAGGCAGGCAAGACCCTATGGCTACACCTTC

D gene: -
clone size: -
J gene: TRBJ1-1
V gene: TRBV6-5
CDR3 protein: CASSSQLNTEAFF
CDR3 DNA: TGTGCCAGCAGTTCCCAGTTGAACACTGAAGCTTTCTTT

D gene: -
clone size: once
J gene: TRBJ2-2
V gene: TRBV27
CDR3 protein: CASSPYTGELFF
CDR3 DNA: TGTGCCAGCAGCCCATACACCGGGGAGCTGTTTTTT

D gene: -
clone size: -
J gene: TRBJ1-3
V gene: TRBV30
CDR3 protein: CAWSVQIQNTIYF
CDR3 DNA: TGTGCCTGGAGTGTACAGATCCAAAACACCATATATTTT

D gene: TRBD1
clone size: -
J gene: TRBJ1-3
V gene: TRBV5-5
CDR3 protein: CASSFETGVTGNTIYF
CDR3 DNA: TGTGCCAGCAGCTTCGAGACAGGGGTAACTGGAAACACCATATATTTT

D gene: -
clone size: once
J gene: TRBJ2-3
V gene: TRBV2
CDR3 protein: CASSDRGWVSTDTQYF
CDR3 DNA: TGTGCCAGCAGTGATCGGGGGTGGGTTAGCACAGATACGCAGTATTTT

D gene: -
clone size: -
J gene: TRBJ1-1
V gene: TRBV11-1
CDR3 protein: CASSLTGGAFF
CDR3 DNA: TGTGCCAGCAGCTTAACGGGGGGTGCTTTCTTT

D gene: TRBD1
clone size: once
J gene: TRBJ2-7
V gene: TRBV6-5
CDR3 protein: CASRNGQGSDEQYF
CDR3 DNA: TGTGCCAGCAGAAATGGACAGGGGTCCGACGAGCAGTACTTC

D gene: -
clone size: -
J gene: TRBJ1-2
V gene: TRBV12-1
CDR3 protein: CASSPYHGYTF
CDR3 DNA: TGTGCCAGCAGCCCTTATCATGGCTACACCTTC

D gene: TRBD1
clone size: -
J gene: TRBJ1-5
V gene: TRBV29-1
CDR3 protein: CSVATGGQPQHF
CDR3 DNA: TGCAGCGTTGCGACAGGGGGTCAGCCCCAGCATTTT

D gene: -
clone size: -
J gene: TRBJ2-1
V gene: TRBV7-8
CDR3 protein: CASSLAVYSGNEQFF
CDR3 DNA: TGTGCCAGCAGCTTAGCCGTCTATTCTGGCAATGAGCAGTTCTTC

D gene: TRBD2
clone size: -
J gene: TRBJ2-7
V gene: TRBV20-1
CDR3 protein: CSAGTRYEQYF
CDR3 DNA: TGCAGTGCCGGGACTAGATACGAGCAGTACTTC

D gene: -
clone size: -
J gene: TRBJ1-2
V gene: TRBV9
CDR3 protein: CASSVEEGLHWGYTF
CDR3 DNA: TGTGCCAGCAGCGTAGAGGAGGGCCTCCATTGGGGCTACACCTTC

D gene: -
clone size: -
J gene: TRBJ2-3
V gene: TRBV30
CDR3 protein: CAQEQASLGTQYF
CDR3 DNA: TGTGCCCAAGAACAGGCCTCCCTGGGTACGCAGTATTTT

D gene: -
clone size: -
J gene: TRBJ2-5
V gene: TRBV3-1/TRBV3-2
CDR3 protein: CASSQEGVWKTQYF
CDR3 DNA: TGTGCCAGCAGCCAAGAAGGGGTTTGGAAGACCCAGTACTTC

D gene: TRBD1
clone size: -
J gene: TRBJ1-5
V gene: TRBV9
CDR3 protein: CASSADMPGQGFQPQHF
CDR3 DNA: TGTGCCAGCAGCGCCGATATGCCGGGACAGGGGTTTCAGCCCCAGCATTTT

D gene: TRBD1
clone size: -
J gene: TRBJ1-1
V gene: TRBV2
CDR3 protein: CASSEVGQGDTEAFF
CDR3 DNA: TGTGCCAGCAGTGAAGTAGGACAGGGGGACACTGAAGCTTTCTTT

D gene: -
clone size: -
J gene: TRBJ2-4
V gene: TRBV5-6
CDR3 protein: CASRRSGPSSQAKNIQYF
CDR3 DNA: TGTGCCAGCAGGCGGAGCGGACCAAGTTCCCAAGCCAAAAACATTCAGTACTTC

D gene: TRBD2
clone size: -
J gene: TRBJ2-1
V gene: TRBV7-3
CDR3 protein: CASSYGTSGLYEQFF
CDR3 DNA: TGTGCCAGCAGCTATGGGACTAGCGGCCTGTATGAGCAGTTCTTC

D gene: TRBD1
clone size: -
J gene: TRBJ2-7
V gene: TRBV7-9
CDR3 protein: CATRTGASYEQYF
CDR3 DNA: TGTGCCACCCGCACAGGGGCCTCCTACGAGCAGTACTTC

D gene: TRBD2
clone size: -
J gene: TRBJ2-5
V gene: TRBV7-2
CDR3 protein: CASSYTPYSGGTQETQYF
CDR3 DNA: TGTGCCAGCAGTTATACACCCTATAGCGGGGGGACGCAAGAGACCCAGTACTTC

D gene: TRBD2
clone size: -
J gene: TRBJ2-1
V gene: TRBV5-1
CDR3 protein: CASSWAGGRASNEQFF
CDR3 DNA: TGCGCCAGCAGCTGGGCTGGAGGGAGGGCAAGTAATGAGCAGTTCTTC

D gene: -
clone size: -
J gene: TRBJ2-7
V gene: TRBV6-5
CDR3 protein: CASYDSYEQYF
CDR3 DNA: TGTGCCAGCTATGACAGCTACGAGCAGTACTTC

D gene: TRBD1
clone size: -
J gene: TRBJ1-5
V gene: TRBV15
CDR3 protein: CATSRDPGQGNQPQHF
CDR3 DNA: TGTGCCACCAGCAGAGATCCGGGACAGGGCAATCAGCCCCAGCATTTT

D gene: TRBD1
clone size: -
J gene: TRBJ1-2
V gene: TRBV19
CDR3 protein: CASSHRGTEDGYTF
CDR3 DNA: TGTGCCAGTAGTCATCGTGGGACAGAGGACGGCTACACCTTC

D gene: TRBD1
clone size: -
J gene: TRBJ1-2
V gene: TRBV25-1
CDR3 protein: CASSEGTGTNYGYTF
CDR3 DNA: TGTGCCAGCAGTGAGGGGACAGGCACTAACTATGGCTACACCTTC

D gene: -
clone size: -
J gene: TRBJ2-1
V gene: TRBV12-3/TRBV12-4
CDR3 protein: CASSPKAVGWEFF
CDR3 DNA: TGTGCCAGCAGTCCAAAGGCAGTCGGGTGGGAGTTCTTC

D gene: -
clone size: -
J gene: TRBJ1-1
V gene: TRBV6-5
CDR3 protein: CASSYRGVNTEAFF
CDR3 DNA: TGTGCCAGCAGTTACCGAGGCGTGAACACTGAAGCTTTCTTT

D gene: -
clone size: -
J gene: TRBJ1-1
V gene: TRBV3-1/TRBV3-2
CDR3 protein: CASSQGSTGGPEAFF
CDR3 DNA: TGTGCCAGCAGCCAAGGGTCGACAGGCGGGCCTGAAGCTTTCTTT

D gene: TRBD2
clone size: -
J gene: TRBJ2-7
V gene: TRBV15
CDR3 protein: CATSRTSGGGLDEQYF
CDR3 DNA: TGTGCCACCAGCAGAACCAGCGGGGGAGGTCTTGACGAGCAGTACTTC

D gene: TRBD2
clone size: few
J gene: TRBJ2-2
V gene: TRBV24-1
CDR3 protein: CATSDGTSRSGELFF
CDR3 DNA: TGTGCCACCAGTGACGGGACTAGCAGGTCCGGGGAGCTGTTTTTT

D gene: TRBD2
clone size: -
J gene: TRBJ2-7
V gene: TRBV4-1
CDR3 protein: CASSQGTSGGLEQYF
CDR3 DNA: TGCGCCAGCAGCCAAGGCACTAGCGGGGGCCTGGAGCAGTACTTC

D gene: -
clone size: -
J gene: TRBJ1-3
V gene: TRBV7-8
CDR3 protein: CASSYDRLGNTIYF
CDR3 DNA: TGTGCCAGCAGCTACGACAGGCTTGGAAACACCATATATTTT

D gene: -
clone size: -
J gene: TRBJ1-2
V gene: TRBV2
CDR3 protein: CASAKERRRQGYTF
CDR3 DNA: TGTGCCAGCGCAAAGGAAAGGAGAAGGCAAGGCTACACCTTC

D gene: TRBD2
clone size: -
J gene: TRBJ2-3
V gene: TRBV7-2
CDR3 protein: CASSAWDYQSTDTQYF
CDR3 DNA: TGTGCCAGCAGCGCCTGGGACTACCAGAGCACAGATACGCAGTATTTT

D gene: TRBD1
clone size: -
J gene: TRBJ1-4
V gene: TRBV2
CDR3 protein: CASSEGTGMVKLFF
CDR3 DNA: TGTGCCAGCAGTGAAGGGACAGGGATGGTAAAACTGTTTTTT

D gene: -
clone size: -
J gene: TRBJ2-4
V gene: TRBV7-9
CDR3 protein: CASSLDGAGDIQYF
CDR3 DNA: TGTGCCAGCAGCTTAGACGGGGCAGGGGACATTCAGTACTTC

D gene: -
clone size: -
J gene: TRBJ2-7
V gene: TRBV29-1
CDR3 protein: CSVQGLNWDEQYF
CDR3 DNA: TGCAGCGTTCAAGGACTAAATTGGGACGAGCAGTACTTC

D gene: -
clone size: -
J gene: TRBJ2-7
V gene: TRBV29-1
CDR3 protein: CSVGILTRDIEQYF
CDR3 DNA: TGCAGCGTTGGAATCCTAACACGGGACATCGAGCAGTACTTC

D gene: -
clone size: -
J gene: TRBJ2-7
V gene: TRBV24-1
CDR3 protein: CATSDQTGYEQYF
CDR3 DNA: TGTGCCACCAGTGATCAGACAGGCTACGAGCAGTACTTC

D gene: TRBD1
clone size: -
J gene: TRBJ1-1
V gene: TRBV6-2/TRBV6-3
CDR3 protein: CASSWDRGGTEAFF
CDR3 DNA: TGTGCCAGCAGTTGGGACAGGGGTGGCACTGAAGCTTTCTTT

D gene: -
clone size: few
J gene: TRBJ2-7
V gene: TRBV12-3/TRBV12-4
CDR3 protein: CASRRETNYEQYF
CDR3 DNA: TGTGCCAGCAGACGGGAGACCAACTACGAGCAGTACTTC

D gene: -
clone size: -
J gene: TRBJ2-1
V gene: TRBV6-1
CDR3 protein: CASSEGGVLVGIRQFF
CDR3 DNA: TGTGCCAGCAGTGAAGGTGGGGTACTAGTAGGGATTAGGCAGTTCTTC

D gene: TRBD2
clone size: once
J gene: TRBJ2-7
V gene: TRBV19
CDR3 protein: CASSLERGSYEQYF
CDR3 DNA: TGTGCCAGTAGTTTGGAGCGGGGCTCCTACGAGCAGTACTTC

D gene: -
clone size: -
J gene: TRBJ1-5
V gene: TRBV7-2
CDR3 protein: CASSLISFSYSNQPQHF
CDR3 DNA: TGTGCCAGCAGCTTAATATCGTTCTCGTATAGCAATCAGCCCCAGCATTTT

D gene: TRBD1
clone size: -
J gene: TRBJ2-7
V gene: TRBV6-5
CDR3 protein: CASRPQGFYEQYF
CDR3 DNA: TGTGCCAGCAGACCACAGGGGTTCTACGAGCAGTACTTC

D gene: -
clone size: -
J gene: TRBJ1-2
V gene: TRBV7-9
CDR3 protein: CASSLRQDTNYGYTF
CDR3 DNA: TGTGCCAGCAGCTTACGCCAAGACACAAACTATGGCTACACCTTC

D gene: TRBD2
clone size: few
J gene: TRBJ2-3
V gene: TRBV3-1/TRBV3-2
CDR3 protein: CASSPSPQGREQYF
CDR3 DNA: TGTGCCAGCAGCCCCTCCCCCCAAGGGAGGGAGCAGTATTTT